This is a list of T cell receptor beta chains from one sample in a study of blood T cell repertoires in COVID-19. Measured with immunoSEQ multiplex PCR; TCRdb has only the in-frame clones, and not every one. The profile shows approximately 90,000 clones, around 88% of them singletons. Sample: peripheral blood. The source is an elderly woman with acute or convalescent COVID-19. Each CDR3 is given with its conserved first and last residue. A D gene is named only where the DNA matches it firmly. For some rows the clone size is stated as once, few or many, or as a class when expanded; others skip it.

d_gene	j_gene	v_gene	abundance	CDR3aa	CDR3nt
.	TRBJ2-7	TRBV18	few	CASSPLTGPYEQYF	TGTGCCAGCTCACCACTAACAGGCCCCTACGAGCAGTACTTC
.	TRBJ1-5	TRBV12-1	.	CASTPMSPGQHDGQPQHF	TGTGCCAGCACCCCTATGTCCCCGGGACAGCATGATGGGCAGCCCCAGCATTTT
.	TRBJ1-1	TRBV28	.	CASSLTGLGNTEAFF	TGTGCCAGCAGCTTGACAGGATTAGGGAACACTGAAGCTTTCTTT
.	TRBJ2-7	TRBV7-2	.	CASSPDTGSSYEQYF	TGTGCCAGCAGCCCAGATACAGGATCCTCCTACGAGCAGTACTTC
.	TRBJ2-2	TRBV5-1	.	CASSLALGSEGTGELFF	TGCGCCAGCAGCTTGGCCTTGGGGAGCGAAGGCACCGGGGAGCTGTTTTTT
.	TRBJ2-2	TRBV5-8	few	CASSPRSARNTGELFF	TGTGCCAGCAGCCCCCGGAGCGCGCGAAACACCGGGGAGCTGTTTTTT
TRBD2	TRBJ2-5	TRBV5-1	.	CASSLAGGETQYF	TGCGCCAGCAGCTTGGCCGGGGGGGAGACCCAGTACTTC
.	TRBJ1-2	TRBV5-6	.	CASSLGQLGGYTF	TGTGCCAGCAGCTTAGGACAGTTAGGTGGCTACACCTTC
.	TRBJ1-6	TRBV2	.	CASSVEQTNSPLHF	TGTGCCAGCAGTGTCGAACAGACTAATTCACCCCTCCACTTT
TRBD2	TRBJ2-7	TRBV6-6	.	CASTSGLAAYEQYF	TGTGCCAGCACCTCGGGGCTAGCGGCCTACGAGCAGTACTTC
TRBD2	TRBJ2-7	TRBV27	.	CASSRSGVSYEQYF	TGTGCCAGCAGCCGTAGCGGGGTATCCTACGAGCAGTACTTC
.	TRBJ2-7	TRBV24-1	.	CATSDHSGHAYEQYF	TGTGCCACCAGTGATCACTCGGGACATGCCTACGAGCAGTACTTC
.	TRBJ1-1	TRBV29-1	.	CSVTGGRWNTEAFF	TGCAGCGTGACGGGGGGGCGTTGGAACACTGAAGCTTTCTTT
.	TRBJ2-6	TRBV19	few	CASSIRQGGSGANVLTF	TGTGCCAGTAGTATACGACAAGGGGGCTCTGGGGCCAACGTCCTGACTTTC
.	TRBJ1-3	TRBV2	.	CASKQGFSGNTIYF	TGTGCCAGCAAACAGGGATTCTCTGGAAACACCATATATTTT
.	TRBJ2-3	TRBV18	once	CASSPLMSGDTQYF	TGTGCCAGCTCACCACTAATGTCAGGGGATACGCAGTATTTT
.	TRBJ1-2	TRBV20-1	.	CISPRDYGYTF	TGCATCAGCCCGAGGGACTATGGCTACACCTTC
.	TRBJ2-7	TRBV7-3	.	CASSFSHSYEQYF	TGTGCCAGCAGCTTTTCCCACTCCTACGAGCAGTACTTC
TRBD2	TRBJ2-7	TRBV11-3	once	CASSATGTIDEQYF	TGTGCCAGCAGCGCGACCGGGACTATAGACGAGCAGTACTTC
TRBD2	TRBJ2-1	TRBV9	.	CASSVTGGSYNEQFF	TGTGCCAGCAGCGTCACGGGGGGGTCCTACAATGAGCAGTTCTTC
.	TRBJ1-2	TRBV21-1	.	CATRGGQEYGYTF	TGTGCCACCCGAGGGGGACAGGAATATGGCTACACCTTC
.	TRBJ2-1	TRBV10-1	.	CASSEDIAGAHNEQFF	TGCGCCAGCAGTGAGGATATCGCGGGGGCCCACAATGAGCAGTTCTTC
.	TRBJ1-2	TRBV7-9	.	CASSLGGEPRGYTF	TGTGCCAGCAGCTTGGGAGGGGAGCCGAGGGGCTACACCTTC
.	TRBJ1-1	TRBV12-3/TRBV12-4	.	CASSLYTNTEAFF	TGTGCCAGCAGTTTATACACGAACACTGAAGCTTTCTTT
.	TRBJ2-7	TRBV6-5	.	CASSYSAGNSYEQYF	TGTGCCAGCAGTTACTCCGCGGGCAACTCCTACGAGCAGTACTTC
.	TRBJ1-2	TRBV5-6	few	CASSLTTRGPYGYTF	TGTGCCAGCAGCCTAACGACCAGGGGACCCTATGGCTACACCTTC
TRBD2	TRBJ2-7	TRBV4-2	.	CASSQAAGLSGSSYEQYF	TGTGCCAGCAGCCAAGCGGCGGGGCTTAGCGGGTCTTCCTACGAGCAGTACTTC
.	TRBJ1-2	TRBV19	.	CASSISGLSGNYGYTF	TGTGCCAGTAGTATATCTGGACTGTCGGGTAACTATGGCTACACCTTC
.	TRBJ2-5	TRBV5-8	.	CASSPQGRQMETQYF	TGTGCCAGCAGCCCGCAGGGTCGGCAGATGGAGACCCAGTACTTC
.	TRBJ1-5	TRBV27	.	CASSPEGQDQPQHF	TGTGCCAGCAGTCCGGAGGGGCAGGATCAGCCCCAGCATTTT
.	TRBJ1-1	TRBV11-3	once	CASSPRTRKDTEAFF	TGTGCCAGCAGCCCCCGGACACGCAAAGACACTGAAGCTTTCTTT
.	TRBJ1-2	TRBV7-9	once	CASSLARAHGYTF	TGTGCCAGCAGCTTAGCCAGGGCCCATGGCTACACCTTC
.	TRBJ1-1	TRBV7-9	.	CASSPQAAGTEAFF	TGTGCCAGCAGCCCCCAAGCGGCGGGCACTGAAGCTTTCTTT
TRBD1	TRBJ2-7	TRBV7-9	.	CASSPPTGGNYEQYF	TGTGCCAGCAGCCCGCCGACAGGGGGCAACTACGAGCAGTACTTC
TRBD1	TRBJ1-5	TRBV20-1	.	CSASGTGLGPGQPQHF	TGCAGTGCGAGTGGGACAGGCCTCGGCCCAGGTCAGCCCCAGCATTTT
.	TRBJ1-5	TRBV5-5	.	CASSLAYRQPQHF	TGTGCCAGCAGCTTGGCCTACCGGCAGCCCCAGCATTTT
.	TRBJ1-5	TRBV18	few	CASSPDPGGNQPQHF	TGTGCCAGCTCACCAGATCCAGGGGGCAATCAGCCCCAGCATTTT
.	TRBJ1-2	TRBV19	.	CASSTNRASYGYTF	TGTGCCAGTAGTACCAACAGGGCCTCCTATGGCTACACCTTC
.	TRBJ1-4	TRBV3-1/TRBV3-2	.	CASSHRGGINEKLFF	TGTGCCAGCAGCCATCGGGGCGGGATCAATGAAAAACTGTTTTTT
TRBD1	TRBJ1-5	TRBV19	.	CASTVRGLGNQPQHF	TGTGCCAGTACCGTCAGGGGGCTCGGCAATCAGCCCCAGCATTTT
TRBD2	TRBJ2-1	TRBV27	few	CASISSGGSYNEQFF	TGTGCCAGTATCTCGAGCGGGGGGTCCTACAATGAGCAGTTCTTC
TRBD1	TRBJ2-1	TRBV3-1/TRBV3-2	.	CASSHGQGYNEQFF	TGTGCCAGCAGCCACGGACAGGGGTACAATGAGCAGTTCTTC
TRBD2	TRBJ2-7	TRBV7-2	.	CASSLPRRGGLHEQYF	TGTGCCAGCAGCTTGCCCCGGCGGGGGGGTTTGCACGAGCAGTACTTC
.	TRBJ2-5	TRBV4-1	.	CASSLFREWETQYF	TGCGCCAGCAGCCTTTTCAGGGAATGGGAGACCCAGTACTTC
.	TRBJ2-5	TRBV5-6	.	CASSLRAAQETQYF	TGTGCCAGCAGCTTGAGAGCGGCCCAGGAGACCCAGTACTTC
.	TRBJ2-1	TRBV9	.	CASSGTGYNEQFF	TGTGCCAGCAGCGGAACAGGGTACAATGAGCAGTTCTTC
TRBD2	TRBJ2-1	TRBV12-3/TRBV12-4	.	CASSSGGYNEQFF	TGTGCCAGCAGTTCCGGGGGGTATAATGAGCAGTTCTTC
.	TRBJ1-1	TRBV2	.	CASRRNTEAFF	TGTGCCAGCAGGAGAAACACTGAAGCTTTCTTT
.	TRBJ2-7	TRBV7-9	.	CASSQKGNEQYF	TGTGCCAGCAGCCAAAAGGGGAACGAGCAGTACTTC
TRBD1	TRBJ1-3	TRBV4-1	.	CASSLGQGVGNTIYF	TGCGCCAGCAGCCTTGGACAGGGAGTAGGAAACACCATATATTTT
.	TRBJ2-3	TRBV27	.	CASSFGGFSTDTQYF	TGTGCCAGCAGTTTTGGAGGTTTTTCCACAGATACGCAGTATTTT
.	TRBJ2-1	TRBV27	.	CASRVGGVNEQFF	TGTGCCAGCCGGGTAGGGGGGGTCAATGAGCAGTTCTTC
.	TRBJ2-2	TRBV27	.	CAARPGRNTGELFF	TGTGCCGCACGGCCAGGGCGGAACACCGGGGAGCTGTTTTTT
TRBD1	TRBJ1-1	TRBV6-5	.	CASTKTGGYTEAFF	TGTGCCAGCACTAAAACAGGGGGCTACACTGAAGCTTTCTTT
.	TRBJ2-7	TRBV5-5	.	CASSPEGGVVSYEQYF	TGTGCCAGCAGCCCTGAGGGCGGGGTCGTTTCCTACGAGCAGTACTTC
TRBD2	TRBJ2-7	TRBV10-3	once	CAISEYGTSGGEQYF	TGTGCCATCAGTGAGTACGGGACTAGCGGGGGAGAGCAGTACTTC
.	TRBJ1-2	TRBV5-5	.	CASSLPGIDYGYTF	TGTGCCAGCAGCCTCCCGGGGATTGACTATGGCTACACCTTC